The next 9 T cell receptor beta chains were all read from a single sample in a study of T cell clonotyping in hematopoietic cell transplantation. Repertoires were generated with immunoSEQ multiplex PCR, while TCRdb's copy carries only in-frame clones and drops some. The table has approximately 26,000 clones, about 92% seen once. The time point was: recipient sample about 28 days before transplant, after cytoreduction. Source: peripheral blood mononuclear cells, taken before stem cell transplant. These receptors were obtained from a man aged 45-65 years with acute myeloid leukemia. Some clones in this sample may be carry-over from other donors' samples.

V usage is TRBV7-3 and J usage is TRBJ1-1; no clear D gene. Germline V gene data show CDR1 as SGHTA and CDR2 as FQGTGA. Trimming took 5 bases from V and 5 from J, leaving 12 bases between them. The length of the CDR3 is 13 residues. The CDR3 here is CASSPTGETEAFF. CDR3 in DNA: TGTGCCAGCAGCCCCACGGGCGAGACTGAAGCTTTCTTT.

This chain uses TRBV7-2 with TRBJ2-1; 8 bases agree with TRBD2. V dropped 1 base and J dropped 8; count of bases not matched to a gene: 10. Germline CDR1 reads SGHTA; CDR2 reads FQGNSA. This CDR3 spans 16 amino acids. In DNA, the CDR3 is TGTGCCAGCAGCTTAGGGGCTAGCGGGTGGTATGATGAGCAGTTCTTC. It translates to CASSLGASGWYDEQFF.

This clone was seen just once. The V and J genes are TRBV4-3 and TRBJ2-3, with D perhaps assigned TRBD1 or TRBD2 (6 bases each). V was cut by 0 bases and J by 6 bases, with 10 bases left in between. This CDR3 contains 14 residues. The germline CDR1 and CDR2 sequences are LGHNA and YSLEER. The chain's CDR3 is CASSQDQGRDTQYF. CDR3 nucleotide sequence: TGCGCCAGCAGCCAAGATCAGGGGAGGGATACGCAGTATTTT.

This chain uses TRBV28 with TRBJ2-7; a weak D match, TRBD2 (6 bases). V was shortened by 8 bases and J by 5 bases, with 10 bases between the two germline ends. The CDR3 runs 11 residues. CDR1 is MDHEN, CDR2 SYDVKM, per germline. CDR3 in amino acids: CASPGGNEQYF. The CDR3 DNA follows: TGTGCCAGCCCCGGAGGGAACGAGCAGTACTTC. The entire variable domain, with the rest obtained from reference TRBV28 and TRBJ2-7, is as follows: DVKVTQSSRYLVKRTGEKVFLECVQDMDHENMFWYRQDPGLGLRLIYFSYDVKMKEKGDIPEGYSVSREKKERFSLILESASTNQTSMYLCASPGGNEQYFGPGTRLTVT.

In nucleotides, the CDR3 is TGCGCCAGCAGCTTGCAGGGGGCCAGCACAGATACGCAGTATTTT. As protein: CASSLQGASTDTQYF. The V gene is TRBV5-1, the J gene TRBJ2-3; the match to TRBD1 covers 8 bases. V was clipped by 1 base and J by 0 bases; unmatched bases: 1. Per germline, CDR1 SGHRS and CDR2 YFSETQ. This CDR3 has 15 amino acids.

The genes are TRBV30 and TRBJ1-5; D is unclear. The CDR3 totals 12 residues. V gave up 0 bases and J gave up 6 bases, with 6 bases separating them. Germline V gives CDR1 GTSNPN, CDR2 SVGIG (reference sequence). The CDR3 spells CAWSVNFQPQHF. Written as DNA, the CDR3 is TGTGCCTGGAGTGTTAATTTTCAGCCCCAGCATTTT.

This sequence joins TRBV9 and TRBJ1-1; TRBD1 might be the D (5 bases). The V end lost 1 base, the J end lost 0 bases, and 10 bases lay between the germline ends. Germline V gene lookup returns CDR1 SGDLS and CDR2 YYNGEE. The CDR3 length is 15 residues. The CDR3 nucleotides are TGTGCCAGCAGCGTATTCGGGGGTATGAACACTGAAGCTTTCTTT. Amino acid sequence: CASSVFGGMNTEAFF.

The chain uses TRBV4-1 and TRBJ2-1, with D possibly being TRBD1 (6 bases). The CDR3 runs 16 residues. V was clipped by 0 bases and J by 7 bases, with 16 bases between them. Germline V gene data show CDR1 as MGHRA and CDR2 as YSYEKL. CDR3 coding DNA: TGCGCCAGCAGCCAAGATCAACAGGGAACAAAAAATGAGCAGTTCTTC. Residues: CASSQDQQGTKNEQFF.

As DNA, the CDR3 is TGCGCCAGCAGCTTGGGTCCCGGGGCAGTCTCCTACGAGCAGTACTTC. Amino acids: CASSLGPGAVSYEQYF. This rearrangement joins TRBV5-1 to TRBJ2-7, with D perhaps assigned TRBD1 or TRBD2 (5 bases each). The germline V gene encodes CDR1 SGHRS and CDR2 YFSETQ. Trimming pared 0 bases from V and 0 bases from J, leaving 13 bases between. The CDR3 loop spans 16 amino acids.